This T cell receptor (beta chain) was retrieved from a study of T cells of healthy individuals. TCRdb passed the 5' RACE reads through MiXCR, listing each CDR3 protein once. The sample has tens of thousands of distinct CDR3 sequences; 14% to 15% are singletons. This clonotype was seen at least ten times. Unmatched junction bases numbered 6, after V lost 2 bases and J lost 5 bases. Germline lookup yields CDR1 MNHEY and CDR2 SVGEGT. There are 15 residues in the CDR3. The TCR was taken from a human donor in good health. This rearrangement joins TRBV6-2 or TRBV6-3 to TRBJ2-7; the match to TRBD1 covers 10 bases. For the CDR3, the DNA is TGTGCCAGCAGTTACCTGCGGGACAGGGGCCACGAGCAGTACTTC. It codes for CASSYLRDRGHEQYF.